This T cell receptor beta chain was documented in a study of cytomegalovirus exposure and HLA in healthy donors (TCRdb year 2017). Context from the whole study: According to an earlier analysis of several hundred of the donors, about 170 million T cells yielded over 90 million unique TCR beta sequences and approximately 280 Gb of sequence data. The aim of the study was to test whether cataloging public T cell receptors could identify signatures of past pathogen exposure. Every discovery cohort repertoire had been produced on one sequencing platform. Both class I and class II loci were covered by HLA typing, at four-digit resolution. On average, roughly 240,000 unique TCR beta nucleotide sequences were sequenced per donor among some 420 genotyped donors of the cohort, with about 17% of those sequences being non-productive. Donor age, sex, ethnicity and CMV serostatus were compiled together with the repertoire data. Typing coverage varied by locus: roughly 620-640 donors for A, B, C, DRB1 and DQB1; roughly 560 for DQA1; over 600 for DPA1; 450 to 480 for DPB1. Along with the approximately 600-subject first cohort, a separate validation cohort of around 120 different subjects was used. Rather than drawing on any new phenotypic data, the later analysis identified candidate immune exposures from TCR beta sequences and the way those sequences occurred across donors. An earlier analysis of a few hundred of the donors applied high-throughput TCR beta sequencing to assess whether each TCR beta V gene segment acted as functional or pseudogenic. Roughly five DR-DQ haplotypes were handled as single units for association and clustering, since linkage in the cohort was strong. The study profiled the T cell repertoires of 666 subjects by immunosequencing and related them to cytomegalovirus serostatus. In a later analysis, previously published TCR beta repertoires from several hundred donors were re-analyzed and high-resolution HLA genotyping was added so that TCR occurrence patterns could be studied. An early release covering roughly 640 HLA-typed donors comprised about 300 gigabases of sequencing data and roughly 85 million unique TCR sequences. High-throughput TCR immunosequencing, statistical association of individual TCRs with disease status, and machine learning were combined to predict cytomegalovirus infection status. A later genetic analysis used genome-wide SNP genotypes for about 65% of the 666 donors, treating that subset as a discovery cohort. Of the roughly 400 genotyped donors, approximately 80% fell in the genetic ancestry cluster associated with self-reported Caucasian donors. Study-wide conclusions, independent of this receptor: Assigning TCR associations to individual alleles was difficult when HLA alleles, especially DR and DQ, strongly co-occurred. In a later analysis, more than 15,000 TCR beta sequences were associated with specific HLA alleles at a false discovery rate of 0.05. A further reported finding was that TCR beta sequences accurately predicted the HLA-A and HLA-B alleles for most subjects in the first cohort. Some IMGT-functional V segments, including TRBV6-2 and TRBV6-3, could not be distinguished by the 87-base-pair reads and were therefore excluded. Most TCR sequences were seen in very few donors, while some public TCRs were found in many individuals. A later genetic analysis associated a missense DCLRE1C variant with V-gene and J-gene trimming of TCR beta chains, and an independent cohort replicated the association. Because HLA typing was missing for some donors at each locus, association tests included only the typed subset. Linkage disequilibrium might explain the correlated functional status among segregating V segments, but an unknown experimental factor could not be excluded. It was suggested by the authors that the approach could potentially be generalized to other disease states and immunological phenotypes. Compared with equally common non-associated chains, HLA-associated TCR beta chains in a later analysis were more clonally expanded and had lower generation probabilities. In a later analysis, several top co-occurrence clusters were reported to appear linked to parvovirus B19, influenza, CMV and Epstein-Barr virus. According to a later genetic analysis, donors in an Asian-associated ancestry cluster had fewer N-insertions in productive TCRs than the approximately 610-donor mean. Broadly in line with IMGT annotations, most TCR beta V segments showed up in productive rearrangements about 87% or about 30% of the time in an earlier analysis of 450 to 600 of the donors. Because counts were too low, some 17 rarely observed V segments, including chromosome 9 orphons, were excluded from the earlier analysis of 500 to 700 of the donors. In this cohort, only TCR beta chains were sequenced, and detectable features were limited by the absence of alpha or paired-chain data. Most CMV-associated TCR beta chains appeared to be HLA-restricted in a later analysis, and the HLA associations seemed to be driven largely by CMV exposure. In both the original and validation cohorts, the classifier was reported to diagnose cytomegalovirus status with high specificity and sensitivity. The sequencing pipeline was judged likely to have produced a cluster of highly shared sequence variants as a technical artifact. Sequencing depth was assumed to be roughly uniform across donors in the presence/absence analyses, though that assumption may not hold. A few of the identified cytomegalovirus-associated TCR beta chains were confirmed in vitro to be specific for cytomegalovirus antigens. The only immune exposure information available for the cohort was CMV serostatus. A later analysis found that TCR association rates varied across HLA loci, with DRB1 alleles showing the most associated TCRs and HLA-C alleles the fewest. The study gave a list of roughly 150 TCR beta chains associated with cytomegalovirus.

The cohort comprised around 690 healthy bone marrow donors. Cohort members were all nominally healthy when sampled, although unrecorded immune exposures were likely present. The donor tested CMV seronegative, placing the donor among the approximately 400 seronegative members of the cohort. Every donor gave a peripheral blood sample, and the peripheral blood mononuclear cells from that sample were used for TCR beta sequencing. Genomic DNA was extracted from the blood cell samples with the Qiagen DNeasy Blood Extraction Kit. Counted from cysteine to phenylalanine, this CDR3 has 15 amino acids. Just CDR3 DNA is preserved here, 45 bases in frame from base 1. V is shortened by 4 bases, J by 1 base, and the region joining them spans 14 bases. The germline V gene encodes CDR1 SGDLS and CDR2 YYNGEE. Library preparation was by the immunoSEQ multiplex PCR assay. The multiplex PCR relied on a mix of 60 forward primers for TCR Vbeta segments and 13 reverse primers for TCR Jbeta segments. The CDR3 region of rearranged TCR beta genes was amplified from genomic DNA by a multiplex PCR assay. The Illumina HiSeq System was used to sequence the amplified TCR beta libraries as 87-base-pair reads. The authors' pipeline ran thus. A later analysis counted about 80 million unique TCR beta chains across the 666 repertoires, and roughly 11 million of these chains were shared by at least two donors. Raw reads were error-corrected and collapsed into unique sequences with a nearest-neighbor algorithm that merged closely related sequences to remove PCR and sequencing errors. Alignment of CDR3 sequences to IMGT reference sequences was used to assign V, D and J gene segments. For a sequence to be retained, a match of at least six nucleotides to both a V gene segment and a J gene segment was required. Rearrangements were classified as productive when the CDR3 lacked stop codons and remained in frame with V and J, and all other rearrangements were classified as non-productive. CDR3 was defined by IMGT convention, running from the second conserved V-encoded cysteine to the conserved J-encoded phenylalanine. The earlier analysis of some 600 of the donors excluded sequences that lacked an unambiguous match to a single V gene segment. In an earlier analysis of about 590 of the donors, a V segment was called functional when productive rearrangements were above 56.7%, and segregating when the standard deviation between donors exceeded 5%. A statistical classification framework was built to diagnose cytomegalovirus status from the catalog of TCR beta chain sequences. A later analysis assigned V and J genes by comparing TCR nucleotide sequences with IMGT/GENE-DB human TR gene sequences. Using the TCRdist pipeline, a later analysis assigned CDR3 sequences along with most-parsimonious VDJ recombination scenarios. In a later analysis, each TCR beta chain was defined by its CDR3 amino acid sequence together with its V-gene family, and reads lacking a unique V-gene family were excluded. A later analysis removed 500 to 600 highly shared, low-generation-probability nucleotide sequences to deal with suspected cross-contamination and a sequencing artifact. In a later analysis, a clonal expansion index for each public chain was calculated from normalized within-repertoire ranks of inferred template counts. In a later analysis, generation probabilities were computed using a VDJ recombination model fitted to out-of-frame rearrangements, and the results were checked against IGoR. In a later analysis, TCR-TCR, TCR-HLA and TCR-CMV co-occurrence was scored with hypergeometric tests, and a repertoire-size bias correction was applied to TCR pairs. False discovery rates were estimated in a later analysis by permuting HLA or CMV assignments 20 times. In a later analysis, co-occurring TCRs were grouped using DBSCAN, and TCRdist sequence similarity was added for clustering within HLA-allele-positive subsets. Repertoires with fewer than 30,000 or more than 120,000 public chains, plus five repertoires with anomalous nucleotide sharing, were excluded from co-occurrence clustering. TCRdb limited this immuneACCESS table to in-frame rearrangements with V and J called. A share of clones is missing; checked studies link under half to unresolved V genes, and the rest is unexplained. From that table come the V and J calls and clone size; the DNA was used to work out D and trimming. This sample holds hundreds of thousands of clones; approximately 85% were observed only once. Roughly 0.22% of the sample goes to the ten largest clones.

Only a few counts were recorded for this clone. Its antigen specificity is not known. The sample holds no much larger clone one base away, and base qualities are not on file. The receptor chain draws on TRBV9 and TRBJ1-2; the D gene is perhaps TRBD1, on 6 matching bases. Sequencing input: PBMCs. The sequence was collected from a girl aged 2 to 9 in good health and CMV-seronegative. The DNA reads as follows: TGTGCCAGCAGCCCTTCCGGACAGTTTAACTATGGCTACACCTTC. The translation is CASSPSGQFNYGYTF.